This paragraph reports one TCR beta chain. Its antigen is currently unknown. ViraFEST used viral peptide pools to expand antigen-specific CD4+ T cells before sequencing. Subsequent to a culture period of approximately 11 days, CD4+ T cells were isolated. Vaccinated recipients, who were negative for nucleocapsid antibodies, had no history of SARS-CoV-2 infection. The culture medium for 1.5 million to 2 million PBMC per well included around 10 IU/ml IL-2 and around 10 ug/ml peptides. These data belong to a study of vaccination effects on CD4 cells after COVID-19. Here immunoSEQ multiplex PCR was the method, and the copy in TCRdb shows in-frame clones only, minus some. Here the sample spans tens of thousands of clones, about 72% being singletons. After removal of 4 bases from V and 1 base from J, the junction contained 14 bases not matched to a gene. The germline gives CDR1 SGHRS, CDR2 YFSETQ. The CDR3 totals 17 residues.

General study points: Just 1 of 255 vaccine-induced clones in healthy recipients was cross-reactive. Long after vaccination, the clones induced by infection and by vaccine shrank markedly in size.

This clonotype was obtained from a human donor who received a COVID-19 vaccine. V is TRBV5-1 and J is TRBJ2-7; 7 bases match TRBD1. The sample here was CD4+ T cells from PBMCs cultured with HCoV-229E spike peptides, taken before COVID-19 vaccination. This CDR3 is CASSPGGPGQISYEQYF. CDR3 in DNA: TGCGCCAGCAGCCCCGGTGGGCCGGGACAGATTTCCTACGAGCAGTACTTC.